Listed below are T cell receptor beta chains from one sample, sequenced in a study of shared clonotypes between healthy human individuals. Profiled with immunoSEQ multiplex PCR; TCRdb holds only in-frame clones, not every one. The sample contains 780,000 or so clones, 72% of which appear only once. The sequencing sample was made of memory CD4+ T cells sorted from blood. The source of these receptors is a woman aged 25 to 45 in good health. The CDR3 runs from the conserved cysteine through the conserved F or W.

V: TRBV2
J: TRBJ2-5
CDR3: CASSGGRGATNQTQYF

V: TRBV9
J: TRBJ1-2
CDR3: CASSRQYYGYTF

V: TRBV20-1
J: TRBJ2-7
CDR3: CSASGHYEQYF

V: TRBV11-2
J: TRBJ1-5
CDR3: CASSLVLGQPQHF

V: TRBV7-2
J: TRBJ1-1
CDR3: CASSLALEETEAFF

V: TRBV6-5
J: TRBJ1-3
CDR3: CASSLGGEPGNTIYF

V: TRBV28
J: TRBJ1-2
CDR3: CASSPGGAGYGYTF

V: TRBV9
J: TRBJ1-1
CDR3: CASSPPSALTEAFF

V: TRBV7-8
J: TRBJ2-1
CDR3: CASSFGRAYNEQFF

V: TRBV6-5
J: TRBJ2-1
CDR3: CASTPGLAAYNEQFF

V: TRBV4-1
J: TRBJ1-1
CDR3: CASSQLRDTEAFF

V: TRBV5-1
J: TRBJ2-3
CDR3: CASSLESRTGTDTQYF

V: TRBV6-1
J: TRBJ1-5
CDR3: CASSESRGLQPQHF

V: TRBV19
J: TRBJ2-1
CDR3: CASSLLAATYNEQFF

V: TRBV5-1
J: TRBJ1-2
CDR3: CASSSAHGPYGYTF

V: TRBV6-1
J: TRBJ2-7
CDR3: CASSGDFYEQYF

V: TRBV7-3
J: TRBJ2-2
CDR3: CASSLMRGPGELFF

V: TRBV5-8
J: TRBJ2-2
CDR3: CASSPILIVPPTGELFF

V: TRBV19
J: TRBJ1-5
CDR3: CASIEMGAPHQRPQHF

V: TRBV30
J: TRBJ2-1
CDR3: CAWTRLDEQFF

V: TRBV11-2
J: TRBJ1-5
CDR3: CASSLEVLGFGNQPQHF

V: TRBV4-1
J: TRBJ1-4
CDR3: CASSPMVGEGEKLFF

V: TRBV6-1
J: TRBJ1-2
CDR3: CASSDRPNYGYTF

V: TRBV5-8
J: TRBJ2-7
CDR3: CASPLATSYEQYF

V: TRBV4-2
J: TRBJ1-2
CDR3: CASSQDNYGYTF

V: TRBV9
J: TRBJ2-2
CDR3: CASSPRFASGRDTGELFF

V: TRBV5-1
J: TRBJ1-4
CDR3: CASSPNTGREKLFF

V: TRBV9
J: TRBJ2-1
CDR3: CASSVTSGNYNEQFF